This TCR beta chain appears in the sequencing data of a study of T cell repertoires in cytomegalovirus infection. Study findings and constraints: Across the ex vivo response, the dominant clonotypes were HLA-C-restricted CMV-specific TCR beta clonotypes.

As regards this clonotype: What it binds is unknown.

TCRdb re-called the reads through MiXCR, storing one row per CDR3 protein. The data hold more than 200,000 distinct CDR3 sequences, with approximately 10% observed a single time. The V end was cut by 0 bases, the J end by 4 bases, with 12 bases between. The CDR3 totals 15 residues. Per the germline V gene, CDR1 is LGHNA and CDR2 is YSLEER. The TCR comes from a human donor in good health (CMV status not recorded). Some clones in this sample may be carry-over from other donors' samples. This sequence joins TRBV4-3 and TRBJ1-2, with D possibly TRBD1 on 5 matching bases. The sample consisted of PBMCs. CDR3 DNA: TGCGCCAGCAGCCAAGATCTTGGGGGTAGCTATGGCTACACCTTC. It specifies CASSQDLGGSYGYTF.